The 15 T cell receptor beta chains below all came from one sample that was sequenced in a study of shared clonotypes between healthy human individuals. TCRdb's copy holds only in-frame clones and misses some; the assay was immunoSEQ multiplex PCR. The sample yields about 2 million clones, about 95% seen once. Selected positively for CCR7 and CD45RO-negative, naive CD8 cells excluded terminally differentiated effector memory CD45RA+ cells. The material sequenced was naive CD8+ T cells sorted from blood. Receptors originate from a man aged 18 to 35 in good health.

The chain joins TRBV27 to TRBJ2-3; a weak D match, TRBD1 (6 bases). Germline CDR1 is MNHEY and CDR2 is SMNVEV (reference sequence). The CDR3 has 14 residues. V lost 5 bases, J lost 3 bases, and 12 bases lay in between. The CDR3, as DNA: TGTGCCAGCAGTGACAGGCAGGGGACAGATACGCAGTATTTT. Translated, it gives CASSDRQGTDTQYF.

The chain recombines TRBV28 with TRBJ2-1; TRBD2 matches at 8 bases. CDR3 size: 14 residues. Germline V lookup: CDR1 MDHEN, CDR2 SYDVKM. V lost 7 bases to trimming and J lost 6 bases; unmatched junction nucleotides: 8. The CDR3 DNA follows: TGTGCCAGCAAGGCAGCGGGGGAGCGCAATGAGCAGTTCTTC. This codes for CASKAAGERNEQFF.

The chain carries TRBV7-8 and TRBJ2-7; D possibly matches TRBD1 or TRBD2 (5 bases each). Trimming left V 1 base short and J 3 bases short, with 7 bases between. The CDR3 is 13 residues long. Looked up from germline, CDR1 is SGHVS and CDR2 is FQNEAQ. CDR3 DNA sequence: TGTGCCAGCAGCTTAGGGGACCGCTACGAGCAGTACTTC. It encodes CASSLGDRYEQYF.

V gene TRBV6-1 combines with J gene TRBJ2-5; 9 nucleotides agree with TRBD2. Unmatched junction bases numbered 7, after V lost 0 bases and J lost 5 bases. The CDR3 totals 16 residues. Germline CDR1 and CDR2: MNHNS and SASEGT. In nucleotides, the CDR3 is TGTGCCAGCAGTGAAGCGGGAGCGGGAGGAGGGGAGACCCAGTACTTC. Translating gives CASSEAGAGGGETQYF.

This clone was observed once. The gene calls are TRBV13 and TRBJ2-3; D not certain. The ends were cut back, 3 bases at V and 2 bases at J, with 15 bases in the middle. The CDR3 loop spans 16 amino acids. Germline CDR1 reads PRHDT; CDR2 reads FYEKMQ (reference sequence). The CDR3: CASSLSRATPTDTQYF. In DNA, the CDR3 is TGTGCCAGCAGCTTGAGTAGGGCGACCCCCACAGATACGCAGTATTTT.

The chain joins TRBV9 to TRBJ1-5, with 9 bases lining up with TRBD1. The junction had 3 bases not matched to a gene; V was cut back by 3 bases and J by 5 bases. The CDR3 spans 14 residues. Germline loops: CDR1 SGDLS, CDR2 YYNGEE. The CDR3 coding sequence is TGTGCCAGCAGCGCGGGACAGGGTTATCAGCCCCAGCATTTT. The encoded protein is CASSAGQGYQPQHF.

A note on this clone: At the DNA level, this CDR3 is encoded by other sequences in the same sample as well. This chain connects TRBV4-1 to TRBJ2-7; no firm D call. Trimming removed 1 base at V and 0 bases at J, with 4 bases between. CDR1 and CDR2 (germline): MGHRA, YSYEKL. CDR3 length: 13 amino acids. CDR3 coding DNA: TGCGCCAGCAGCCAAGCGGGCTCCTACGAGCAGTACTTC. It yields the protein CASSQAGSYEQYF.

The chain links TRBV6-5 to TRBJ1-1; D is uncertain. Trimming cost V 7 bases and J 4 bases, with 7 bases left between them. This CDR3 is 11 amino acids long. Per the germline V gene, CDR1 is MNHEY and CDR2 is SVGAGI. In nucleotides, the CDR3 is TGTGCCAGCATAGGTGGCACTGAAGCTTTCTTT. This gives the protein CASIGGTEAFF.

This chain joins TRBV2 and TRBJ2-7; TRBD2 matches 9 bases. The germline V gene has CDR1 SNHLY and CDR2 FYNNEI. With V trimmed by 7 bases and J by 5 bases, 15 bases remained unmatched. The CDR3 is made up of 16 amino acids. The CDR3 DNA is TGTGCCAGCACCACTAAGGTAGGACTAGCGAACGACGAGCAGTACTTC. It specifies CASTTKVGLANDEQYF.

The J gene is TRBJ2-7, the V gene TRBV7-9, with TRBD2 identical over 9 bases. CDR1 SEHNR and CDR2 FQNEAQ come from the germline V gene (reference sequence). The CDR3 runs 16 residues. V was pared by 6 bases and J by 0 bases, with 9 bases of the junction left unmatched. CDR3 region: CASRLTSGGRSYEQYF. In DNA, the CDR3 is TGTGCCAGCAGGCTAACCAGCGGGGGGCGCTCCTACGAGCAGTACTTC.

V is TRBV4-1 and J is TRBJ1-2, with D possibly matching TRBD1 (6 bases). CDR3 length: 16 amino acids. Germline V CDR1 and CDR2: MGHRA, YSYEKL. The V end was cut by 5 bases, the J end by 6 bases, with 22 bases between. In DNA form, the CDR3 reads TGCGCCAGCAGCGGTCGGGGGGCAGGGAAAGACCATGGCTACACCTTC. This codes for CASSGRGAGKDHGYTF.

The J gene is TRBJ2-2, the V gene TRBV4-1, with D maybe TRBD1 (5 bases). Deletions cut 3 bases from V and 4 bases from J, with 15 bases between. The CDR3 spans 16 residues. CDR1 and CDR2 (germline): MGHRA, YSYEKL. The CDR3 spells CASSQKTQASTGELFF. CDR3 DNA: TGCGCCAGCAGCCAGAAAACACAGGCGAGCACCGGGGAGCTGTTTTTT.

This chain connects TRBV10-1 to TRBJ2-2, with TRBD1 identical over 8 bases. Trimming removed 4 bases from V and 6 bases from J; junction bases left unmatched: 7. The CDR3 spans 15 residues. Germline CDR1 is WNHNN and CDR2 is SYGVQD (reference sequence). CDR3 protein: CASSATGEWAGELFF. The CDR3 DNA sequence: TGCGCCAGCAGTGCGACAGGGGAATGGGCCGGGGAGCTGTTTTTT.

The chain carries TRBV28 and TRBJ2-1; TRBD2 aligns across 9 bases. Germline assignment: CDR1 MDHEN and CDR2 SYDVKM. Trimming removed 4 bases from V and 2 bases from J; junction bases left unmatched: 3. This CDR3 is 15 amino acids long. Here the CDR3 DNA reads TGTGCCAGCAGTTGGGCTAGCGGGGCCTACAATGAGCAGTTCTTC. Translation: CASSWASGAYNEQFF.

This chain links TRBV4-1 with TRBJ2-1; 7 nucleotides align to TRBD2. This CDR3 contains 16 residues. V shed 1 base, J shed 8 bases, and the junction held 11 bases outside the gene matches. Germline CDR1 is MGHRA and CDR2 is YSYEKL. CDR3 sequence: CASSQGPAGLSDEQFF. CDR3 sequence (DNA): TGCGCCAGCAGCCAAGGTCCAGCGGGGTTGTCGGATGAGCAGTTCTTC.